Listed here are 31 T cell receptor beta chains from one sample, sequenced in a study of blood T cell repertoires in COVID-19. Repertoires were generated with immunoSEQ multiplex PCR, while TCRdb's copy carries only in-frame clones and drops some. This sample has 150,000 to 200,000 clones, with roughly nine tenths found just once. Material for sequencing was peripheral blood. These receptors were collected from a woman aged 70-85 years with acute or convalescent COVID-19.

The CDR3 nucleotides read TGTGCCAGCAGGGGACAGGGGAACAATCAGCCCCAGCATTTT. Translating gives CASRGQGNNQPQHF. The chain employs TRBV2 and TRBJ1-5; 10 bases are a match to TRBD1. This CDR3 contains 14 residues. Germline CDR1 is SNHLY and CDR2 is FYNNEI. Trimming cost V 6 bases and J 3 bases; bases outside gene matches: 2.

V and J are TRBV5-4 and TRBJ1-6, with 7 bases lining up with TRBD1. Losses at the gene ends were 3 bases for V and 10 bases for J; bases not matched to a gene: 7. In germline, CDR1 is SGHNT, CDR2 YYREEE (reference sequence). The CDR3 has 14 residues. The DNA for the CDR3 is TGTGCCAGCAGCTGGACAGGTCCGGGATCACCCCTCCACTTT. Residues: CASSWTGPGSPLHF.

This clone has just a few counts. The chain employs TRBV6-5 and TRBJ1-6; no clear D gene. This CDR3 comprises 15 residues. Germline CDR1 and CDR2: MNHEY and SVGAGI. V was cut by 6 bases and J by 0 bases, with 9 bases left in between. Written as DNA, the CDR3 is TGTGCCAGCAGAACCCCCGGCTCCTATAATTCACCCCTCCACTTT. Translating gives CASRTPGSYNSPLHF.

This chain connects TRBV5-6 to TRBJ2-2; 7 nucleotides agree with TRBD2. After removal of 0 bases from V and 4 bases from J, the junction contained 3 bases not matched to a gene. CDR1 is SGHDT, CDR2 YYEEEE, per germline. The CDR3 consists of 15 residues. This chain's CDR3 is CASSLEWEGTGELFF. Written as DNA, the CDR3 is TGTGCCAGCAGCTTGGAGTGGGAGGGCACCGGGGAGCTGTTTTTT.

The chain uses TRBV2 and TRBJ1-6; D not certain. Germline lookup yields CDR1 SNHLY and CDR2 FYNNEI. The V gene lost 5 bases and the J gene lost 3 bases, with 17 bases spanning the gap. The CDR3 consists of 17 residues. Written as DNA, the CDR3 is TGTGCCAGCAGTTCTCCCTCGACGGGGATCTATAATTCACCCCTCCACTTT. Its protein is CASSSPSTGIYNSPLHF.

The chain is built from TRBV19 and TRBJ2-4; TRBD1 is a possible D gene (6 bases). This CDR3 is built from 15 residues. Between the trimmed V and J ends, which lost 6 bases and 8 bases, there was a span of 20 bases. Per the germline V gene, CDR1 is LNHDA and CDR2 is SQIVND (reference sequence). CDR3 in DNA: TGTGCCAGTAGCCAATTTCCTCCAGGGGAACACATTCAGTACTTC. Translation gives CASSQFPPGEHIQYF.

The chain carries TRBV10-3 and TRBJ1-2, with a weak D call TRBD1 (5 bases). Germline values: CDR1 ENHRY, CDR2 SYGVKD. CDR3 length: 13 amino acids. The V end was cut by 2 bases, the J end by 8 bases, with 12 bases between. The CDR3 loop reads CAISEKRGGGYTF. For the CDR3, the DNA is TGTGCCATCAGTGAGAAGAGGGGAGGAGGCTACACCTTC.

V and J are TRBV10-1 and TRBJ1-1; the match to TRBD1 covers 7 bases. The V and J ends lost 6 bases and 1 base, in that order; junction bases with no gene match: 2. The germline CDR1 and CDR2 sequences are WNHNN and SYGVQD (reference sequence). The CDR3 is made up of 13 amino acids. CDR3 sequence reads: CASRTGANTEAFF. CDR3 bases: TGCGCCAGCAGAACAGGGGCGAACACTGAAGCTTTCTTT.

The chain links TRBV12-3 or TRBV12-4 to TRBJ2-7, with TRBD1 as a possible D gene (7 bases). V lost 1 base and J lost 6, with 10 bases in between. The CDR3 length is 13 residues. This chain's CDR3 is CASSLGRGVEQYF. CDR3 nucleotide sequence: TGTGCCAGCAGTTTAGGCAGGGGGGTCGAGCAGTACTTC.

The CDR3 region is CATSYDLPTGGGVPTEAFF. DNA of the CDR3: TGTGCCACCAGCTACGACCTACCGACAGGGGGGGGTGTGCCCACTGAAGCTTTCTTT. This sequence joins TRBV15 and TRBJ1-1; 9 positions agree with TRBD1. From germline, CDR1 is LNHNV and CDR2 YYDKDF (reference sequence). The CDR3 is 19 residues long. V trimming: 5 bases; J trimming: 4 bases; junction bases outside the gene matches: 20.

The chain uses TRBV27 and TRBJ2-2, with 8 bases aligning to TRBD2. Germline CDR1 is MNHEY and CDR2 is SMNVEV (reference sequence). J was trimmed by 6 bases and V by 5 bases; bases with no gene match: 8. The CDR3 is 15 residues long. The CDR3 reads CASSMGRGVPGELFF. In nucleotides, the CDR3 is TGTGCCAGCAGTATGGGGCGGGGGGTCCCCGGGGAGCTGTTTTTT.

The CDR3 is CASTGGGLGETQYF. In nucleotides, the CDR3 is TGTGCCAGCACGGGGGGGGGACTCGGAGAGACCCAGTACTTC. The V call is TRBV27, the J call TRBJ2-5; 8 bases are shared with TRBD2. This CDR3 spans 14 amino acids. With V trimmed by 7 bases and J by 4 bases, 8 bases remained unmatched. Germline V gives CDR1 MNHEY, CDR2 SMNVEV (reference sequence).

CDR3 region: CASSWAQGAANYGYTF. CDR3 nucleotide sequence: TGCGCCAGCAGCTGGGCACAGGGGGCGGCTAACTATGGCTACACCTTC. The rearrangement links TRBV5-1 to TRBJ1-2; 9 nucleotides align to TRBD1. The germline CDR1 and CDR2 sequences are SGHRS and YFSETQ. V shed 3 bases, J shed 0 bases, and the junction held 6 bases outside the gene matches. The CDR3 contains 16 residues.

The chain joins TRBV29-1 to TRBJ2-1, with D hard to call. Trimming took 4 bases from V and 9 from J, leaving 19 bases between them. The CDR3 is made up of 14 amino acids. Germline V lookup: CDR1 SQVTM, CDR2 ANQGSEA. The CDR3 protein is CSVASALGMREQFF. The DNA for the CDR3 is TGCAGCGTTGCCTCTGCATTGGGCATGCGTGAGCAGTTCTTC.

This chain links TRBV5-1 with TRBJ1-1, with a possible D match to TRBD1 (5 bases). V was pared by 4 bases and J by 1 base, with 14 bases between. CDR3 length: 15 residues. Germline CDR1 reads SGHRS; CDR2 reads YFSETQ. The CDR3: CASSLLGAKNTEAFF. CDR3 sequence (DNA): TGCGCCAGCAGCCTTTTAGGGGCCAAGAACACTGAAGCTTTCTTT.

The gene calls are TRBV4-1 and TRBJ2-2, with 11 bases fitting TRBD2. Per germline, CDR1 MGHRA and CDR2 YSYEKL. This CDR3 has 18 residues. The junction had 6 bases not matched to a gene; V was cut back by 0 bases and J by 3 bases. In DNA, the CDR3 is TGCGCCAGCAGCCAAGAACTACTAGCGGGAGTTCACACCGGGGAGCTGTTTTTT. Its protein is CASSQELLAGVHTGELFF.

This chain links TRBV20-1 with TRBJ1-2, with D hard to call. The V and J ends lost 6 bases and 5 bases respectively, with 7 bases between them. The CDR3 is made up of 10 amino acids. Germline V gene sequence: CDR1 DFQATT, CDR2 SNEGSKA (reference sequence). The CDR3 DNA is TGCAGTGCGCAGGCATATGGCTACACCTTC. It is translated as CSAQAYGYTF.

The chain links TRBV4-1 to TRBJ1-4, with D unresolved. The CDR3 has 13 amino acids. V gave up 1 base and J gave up 4 bases, with 4 bases separating them. CDR1 is MGHRA and CDR2 is YSYEKL in the germline V gene. CDR3 protein: CASSQVHNEKLFF. The CDR3 nucleotides read TGCGCCAGCAGCCAAGTTCATAATGAAAAACTGTTTTTT.

For this clone: Additional DNA sequences in this sample encode the identical CDR3. The rearrangement joins TRBV19 to TRBJ1-1; 11 bases are shared with TRBD1. Germline trimming cut 5 bases from V and 0 bases from J; bases unmatched to any gene: 2. Germline loops: CDR1 LNHDA, CDR2 SQIVND (reference sequence). The CDR3 is 15 residues long. CDR3 nucleotides: TGTGCCAGTAGTCGGACAGGGGGCATGAACACTGAAGCTTTCTTT. As protein: CASSRTGGMNTEAFF.

The chain joins TRBV5-4 to TRBJ2-2; a possible D gene is TRBD1 (6 bases). The CDR3 consists of 13 residues. V was pared by 2 bases and J by 7 bases, with 9 bases between. Germline CDR1 SGHNT, CDR2 YYREEE (reference sequence). CDR3 sequence reads: CASSFRGNGELFF. The CDR3 region has the DNA TGTGCCAGCAGCTTCAGGGGTAACGGGGAGCTGTTTTTT.

The chain has TRBV6-1 and TRBJ1-2; D might be TRBD1 (5 bases). The CDR3 contains 16 residues. Trimming pared 2 bases from V and 8 bases from J, leaving 21 bases between. Germline loops: CDR1 MNHNS, CDR2 SASEGT. The CDR3 reads CASSEYRKAGSRGYTF. CDR3 nucleotides: TGTGCCAGCAGTGAATACCGTAAGGCAGGGTCGAGGGGCTACACCTTC.

This chain uses TRBV5-4 with TRBJ2-3, with 7 bases identical to TRBD2. This CDR3 spans 14 amino acids. The junction had 3 bases not matched to a gene; V was cut back by 1 base and J by 4 bases. The germline gives CDR1 SGHNT, CDR2 YYREEE (reference sequence). The CDR3 coding sequence is TGTGCCAGCAGCTTGTCTGGGGGGGCAGATACGCAGTATTTT. Its translation is CASSLSGGADTQYF.

V usage is TRBV21-1 and J usage is TRBJ1-2. TRBV21-1 is a pseudogene. The CDR3 spans 14 residues. CDR3 in DNA: TGTGCCAGCAGTAAAGAGGAGGGTAACTATGGCTACACCTTC. The encoded protein is CASSKEEGNYGYTF.

V and J are TRBV24-1 and TRBJ2-1, with 11 bases matching TRBD1. Germline V gene lookup returns CDR1 KGHDR and CDR2 SFDVKD. The CDR3 is 15 residues long. After removal of 3 bases from V and 5 bases from J, the junction contained 2 bases not matched to a gene. CDR3 in DNA: TGTGCCACCAGTGATGCGGGACAGGGGGACAATGAGCAGTTCTTC. Its translation: CATSDAGQGDNEQFF.

V gene TRBV3-1 (or the pseudogene TRBV3-2) combines with J gene TRBJ1-6; 7 bases line up with TRBD1. CDR3 length: 15 residues. The V gene end was trimmed by 8 bases and the J gene end by 9 bases; junction bases not matched to a gene: 13. Germline V gene lookup returns CDR1 LGHDT and CDR2 YNNKEL (reference sequence). CDR3 sequence: CASAERGLYTSPLHF. The CDR3 coding sequence is TGTGCCAGCGCAGAGAGGGGGCTATACACTTCACCCCTCCACTTT.

The sample holds a few counts of this clone. The rearrangement links TRBV7-9 to TRBJ2-2; perhaps TRBD2 as D (6 bases). The CDR3 totals 15 residues. The V end lost 1 base, the J end lost 0 bases, and 6 bases lay between the germline ends. Germline values: CDR1 SEHNR, CDR2 FQNEAQ (reference sequence). This CDR3 reads CASSLGLANTGELFF. The DNA for the CDR3 is TGTGCCAGCAGCTTAGGACTAGCGAACACCGGGGAGCTGTTTTTT.

The chain employs TRBV2 and TRBJ1-4; 8 bases match TRBD1. This CDR3 comprises 13 residues. Germline V gives CDR1 SNHLY, CDR2 FYNNEI. The ends lost 8 bases at V and 7 bases at J; junction bases unmatched: 6. The CDR3 DNA follows: TGTGCCAGCGTGGGACAGGCGGGTGAAAAACTGTTTTTT. Translating gives CASVGQAGEKLFF.

The J gene is TRBJ2-1, the V gene TRBV24-1; tentative D call: TRBD1 (6 bases). V gave up 5 bases and J gave up 4 bases, with 14 bases separating them. The CDR3 is 15 amino acids. The germline V gene has CDR1 KGHDR and CDR2 SFDVKD. The CDR3 loop reads CATSATDRSYNEQFF. CDR3 DNA sequence: TGTGCCACCAGTGCCACCGACAGGTCTTACAATGAGCAGTTCTTC.

This chain uses TRBV29-1 with TRBJ2-4, with a tentative D call TRBD2 (7 bases). Germline V lookup: CDR1 SQVTM, CDR2 ANQGSEA. Between the trimmed V and J ends, which lost 6 bases and 0 bases, there was a span of 9 bases. This CDR3 is 13 amino acids long. CDR3 amino acids: CSVGGLAKNIQYF. The CDR3 DNA sequence: TGCAGCGTGGGGGGGCTAGCCAAAAACATTCAGTACTTC.

The V and J genes are TRBV4-3 and TRBJ1-5, with D possibly TRBD1 on 6 matching bases. Looked up from germline, CDR1 is LGHNA and CDR2 is YSLEER. CDR3 length: 16 amino acids. V shed 0 bases and J shed 5 bases, with 14 bases lying between them. CDR3: CASSQDTAGVHQPQHF. In DNA form, the CDR3 reads TGCGCCAGCAGCCAAGATACGGCAGGGGTGCATCAGCCCCAGCATTTT.

This sequence joins TRBV29-1 and TRBJ2-7, with D perhaps matching TRBD2 (6 bases). This CDR3 comprises 13 residues. Germline V lookup: CDR1 SQVTM, CDR2 ANQGSEA. Trimming removed 5 bases from V and 1 base from J, with 12 bases in between. The CDR3 nucleotides read TGCAGCGTTAGGAGTAGCGGTTCCTACGAGCAGTACTTC. This encodes CSVRSSGSYEQYF.